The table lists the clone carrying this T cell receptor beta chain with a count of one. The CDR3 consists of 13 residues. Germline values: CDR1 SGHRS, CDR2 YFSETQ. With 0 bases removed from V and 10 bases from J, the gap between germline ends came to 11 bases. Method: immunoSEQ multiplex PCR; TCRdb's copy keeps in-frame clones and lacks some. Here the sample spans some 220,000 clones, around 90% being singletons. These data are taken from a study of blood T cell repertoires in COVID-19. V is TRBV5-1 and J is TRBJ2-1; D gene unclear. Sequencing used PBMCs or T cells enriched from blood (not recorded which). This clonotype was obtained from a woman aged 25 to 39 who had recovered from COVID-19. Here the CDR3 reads CASSLAESLEQFF. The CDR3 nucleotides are TGCGCCAGCAGCTTGGCCGAGAGCTTGGAGCAGTTCTTC.